The entry below gives a single T cell receptor (beta chain) sequence along with its context. Its target is not known. These data belong to a study of shared clonotypes between healthy human individuals. The study's findings and limits: Investigators collected only blood, and repertoires in tissues likely differ.

Genomic DNA per cell subset filled all wells of several immunoSEQ plates. Profiled with immunoSEQ multiplex PCR; TCRdb holds only in-frame clones, not every one. Among roughly 1,800,000 clones listed, about 95% were seen once. Looked up from germline, CDR1 is LGHNA and CDR2 is YSLEER. Trimming stripped 2 bases from V and 0 bases from J, with 14 bases between. The CDR3 totals 17 residues. Naive CD8 cells were CD45RO-negative, positively selected for CCR7, excluding terminally differentiated effector memory CD45RA+ cells. This TCR came from a man between 18 and 35 years old in good health. V is TRBV4-3 and J is TRBJ1-5; D perhaps matches TRBD1 (6 bases). Sequencing used naive CD8+ T cells sorted from blood. The CDR3 DNA sequence: TGCGCCAGCAGCCAAATATTTACAGGGTTTAGCAATCAGCCCCAGCATTTT. Its protein is CASSQIFTGFSNQPQHF.